The 21 T cell receptor beta chains presented below share a single source sample, sequenced in a study of T cells in Graves' hyperthyroidism and ophthalmopathy. There were TCR beta CDR3 regions amplified from RNA transcripts. The study used the HTBI primer set for a first-round RT-PCR of the TCR CDR3. TCRdb itself ran the multiplex PCR reads through MiXCR, one entry per CDR3 protein. Of under 700,000 distinct CDR3 sequences listed, around 15% are singletons. Sequenced: blood. The receptors stem from a woman aged 18 to 35 with Graves' hyperthyroidism.

The table lists this clonotype with a few counts. The V call is TRBV20-1, the J call TRBJ2-5; 10 bases are a match to TRBD2. CDR3 size: 13 residues. Per germline, CDR1 DFQATT and CDR2 SNEGSKA (reference sequence). Trimming took 6 bases from V and 4 from J; bases not matched to a gene: 5. The CDR3 is CSATIAGGETQYF. As DNA, the CDR3 is TGCAGTGCCACTATAGCGGGAGGAGAGACCCAGTACTTC.

This clonotype was recorded a few times. The CDR3 loop is CASSPRQGNEKLFF. The CDR3 DNA is TGTGCCAGCAGCCCGCGACAGGGTAATGAAAAACTGTTTTTT. The chain couples TRBV11-1 to TRBJ1-4; 7 bases agree with TRBD1. This CDR3 comprises 14 residues. Germline CDR1 is SGHAT and CDR2 is FQDESV (reference sequence). The ends lost 5 bases at V and 4 bases at J; junction bases unmatched: 4.

The gene calls are TRBV4-1 and TRBJ2-3; tentatively, D is TRBD2 (5 bases). The CDR3 loop spans 17 amino acids. CDR1 is MGHRA, CDR2 YSYEKL, per germline. V dropped 1 base and J dropped 1 base, with 15 bases sitting between them. The CDR3 sequence: CASSQAGFLGGTDTQYF. In DNA, the CDR3 is TGCGCCAGCAGCCAAGCGGGGTTCCTAGGAGGCACAGATACGCAGTATTTT.

This CDR3 is CASSLRAGGADTQYF. The CDR3 DNA reads TGTGCCAGCAGTTTGCGGGCAGGGGGAGCAGATACGCAGTATTTT. The rearrangement joins TRBV12-3 or TRBV12-4 to TRBJ2-3; 7 nucleotides match TRBD1. Germline trimming cut 3 bases from V and 4 bases from J; bases unmatched to any gene: 7. This CDR3 has 15 residues.

This clonotype was picked up a small number of times. CDR3: CASSGASGYEQYF. The CDR3 bases are TGCGCCAGCAGTGGGGCTAGCGGTTACGAGCAGTACTTC. The V and J genes are TRBV10-2 and TRBJ2-7, with 7 bases aligning to TRBD2. The CDR3 is 13 residues long. Germline V lookup: CDR1 WSHSY, CDR2 SAAADI. V shed 4 bases, J shed 4 bases, and the junction held 4 bases outside the gene matches.

The chain uses TRBV29-1 and TRBJ2-7; D perhaps matches TRBD1 (6 bases). There are 13 residues in the CDR3. V dropped 4 bases and J dropped 0 bases, with 10 bases sitting between them. Looked up from germline, CDR1 is SQVTM and CDR2 is ANQGSEA. DNA for the CDR3: TGCAGCGTTGGACAGGTGCCCTCCTACGAGCAGTACTTC. Translation: CSVGQVPSYEQYF.

The rearrangement links TRBV5-1 to TRBJ2-7, with 8 bases fitting TRBD2. Trimming took 0 bases from V and 2 from J; bases not matched to a gene: 1. The CDR3 spans 14 residues. Germline V gives CDR1 SGHRS, CDR2 YFSETQ. The CDR3 loop reads CASSLVAGPYEQYF. In nucleotides, the CDR3 is TGCGCCAGCAGCTTGGTAGCGGGACCCTACGAGCAGTACTTC.

This clonotype was seen a few times. The rearrangement links TRBV10-3 to TRBJ1-1; the D gene is possibly TRBD1 (5 bases). This CDR3 spans 14 amino acids. Deletions cut 0 bases from V and 4 bases from J, with 9 bases between. Germline-derived CDR1 and CDR2 are ENHRY and SYGVKD. In DNA, the CDR3 is TGTGCCATCAGTGAGTCGGCAGGGCCCACTGAAGCTTTCTTT. It specifies CAISESAGPTEAFF.

The chain uses TRBV12-3 or TRBV12-4 and TRBJ2-5; 11 bases match TRBD2. Trimming removed 6 bases from V and 5 bases from J; junction bases left unmatched: 11. This CDR3 is built from 16 residues. The CDR3 protein is CASSPLLAGGWETQYF. The CDR3 nucleotides are TGTGCCAGCAGCCCCCTTCTAGCGGGGGGTTGGGAGACCCAGTACTTC.

The chain couples TRBV7-9 to TRBJ2-1, with TRBD2 identical over 9 bases. Germline lookup yields CDR1 SEHNR and CDR2 FQNEAQ (reference sequence). The CDR3 extends over 13 amino acids. J gave up 4 bases and V 10 bases, and 5 bases lay outside the gene matches. The CDR3 region has the DNA TGTGCCACCTGGACTAGCGAGTACAATGAGCAGTTCTTC. This sequence encodes CATWTSEYNEQFF. The variable domain in full, completed from reference TRBV7-9 and TRBJ2-1, reads DTGVSQNPRHKITKRGQNVTFRCDPISEHNRLYWYRQTLGQGPEFLTYFQNEAQLEKSRLLSDRFSAERPKGSFSTLEIQRTEQGDSAMYLCATWTSEYNEQFFGPGTRLTVL.

This clonotype showed up just a few times. The V call is TRBV5-1, the J call TRBJ2-7; TRBD2 matches at 11 bases. The junction had 13 bases not matched to a gene; V was cut back by 2 bases and J by 0 bases. Germline CDR1 and CDR2: SGHRS and YFSETQ. CDR3 length: 19 residues. The DNA of the CDR3 is TGCGCCAGCAGCTTAACAACTGGACTAGCGGGCTCGGGCTCCTACGAGCAGTACTTC. It codes for CASSLTTGLAGSGSYEQYF. Full variable domain (missing parts from reference TRBV5-1 and TRBJ2-7): KAGVTQTPRYLIKTRGQQVTLSCSPISGHRSVSWYQQTPGQGLQFLFEYFSETQRNKGNFPGRFSGRQFSNSRSEMNVSTLELGDSALYLCASSLTTGLAGSGSYEQYFGPGTRLTVT.

There are a few counts of this clonotype. The chain is built from TRBV20-1 and TRBJ2-1, with TRBD2 identical over 12 bases. The CDR3 length is 16 residues. From germline, CDR1 is DFQATT and CDR2 SNEGSKA (reference sequence). The ends lost 3 bases at V and 3 bases at J; junction bases unmatched: 6. Here the CDR3 reads CSASAGLAGLYNEQFF. As DNA, the CDR3 is TGCAGTGCTAGTGCGGGACTAGCGGGCCTCTACAATGAGCAGTTCTTC.

This clonotype showed up many times. The chain employs TRBV2 and TRBJ1-1; D is perhaps TRBD1 (6 bases). Germline V CDR1 and CDR2: SNHLY, FYNNEI. The CDR3 consists of 14 residues. Trimming took off 7 bases at V and 6 bases at J, with 18 bases between the two ends. The CDR3: CASMGGGGYPEAFF. CDR3 sequence (DNA): TGTGCCAGCATGGGGGGAGGGGGGTACCCTGAAGCTTTCTTT.

This clonotype was seen at least ten times. The genes are TRBV12-3 or TRBV12-4 and TRBJ2-5, with 7 bases matching TRBD2. J gave up 5 bases and V 2 bases, and 8 bases lay outside the gene matches. The CDR3 is made up of 15 amino acids. The CDR3: CASSLRSGKRETQYF. The CDR3 nucleotides are TGTGCCAGCAGTTTACGAAGCGGGAAGCGGGAGACCCAGTACTTC.

J is TRBJ2-5 and V is TRBV20-1; the match to TRBD2 covers 12 bases. Trimming at V came to 3 bases and at J to 3 bases, leaving 8 bases not matched to a gene. The CDR3 runs 16 residues. Germline CDR1 is DFQATT and CDR2 is SNEGSKA (reference sequence). The CDR3 is CSASIASGRAEETQYF. The CDR3 DNA follows: TGCAGTGCTAGTATTGCTAGCGGGAGGGCTGAAGAGACCCAGTACTTC.

A remark on this clonotype: A much larger clone differs from this one at a single base, so this may be a read error. The chain joins TRBV27 to TRBJ2-5; 11 positions agree with TRBD2. The trim removed 0 bases at V and 1 base at J, leaving 4 bases unmatched. This CDR3 is 17 amino acids long. Germline values: CDR1 MNHEY, CDR2 SMNVEV (reference sequence). This CDR3 reads CASSLSLGLAVQETQYF. The CDR3 DNA follows: TGTGCCAGCAGTTTATCTCTGGGACTAGCGGTCCAAGAGACCCAGTACTTC.

This chain uses TRBV15 with TRBJ1-5; 10 nucleotides line up with TRBD1. The trim removed 3 bases at V and 3 bases at J, leaving 5 bases unmatched. Germline loops: CDR1 LNHNV, CDR2 YYDKDF (reference sequence). This CDR3 contains 16 residues. The DNA for the CDR3 is TGTGCCACCAGCAGGGCGGGACAGGGGACCAATCAGCCCCAGCATTTT. Protein: CATSRAGQGTNQPQHF.

The chain joins TRBV28 to TRBJ2-5; 10 bases are a match to TRBD2. With V trimmed by 2 bases and J by 4 bases, 16 bases remained unmatched. Per the germline V gene, CDR1 is MDHEN and CDR2 is SYDVKM. This CDR3 contains 19 residues. CDR3 sequence (DNA): TGTGCCAGCAGTTTAAGCGGGGGGGGGGGGCTTATGAATGGAGAGACCCAGTACTTC. This codes for CASSLSGGGGLMNGETQYF.

This clonotype has a handful of counts. Here the CDR3 reads CATSSRAGGLFYNEQFF. CDR3 sequence (DNA): TGTGCCACCAGCAGTAGAGCGGGAGGGCTTTTTTACAATGAGCAGTTCTTC. The rearrangement joins TRBV15 to TRBJ2-1; TRBD2 matches 10 bases. CDR1 and CDR2 (germline): LNHNV, YYDKDF (reference sequence). With V trimmed by 3 bases and J by 4 bases, 9 bases remained unmatched. This CDR3 has 17 amino acids.

This clonotype was detected only a few times. V usage is TRBV24-1 and J usage is TRBJ1-5, with D uncertain. Deletions cut 4 bases from V and 2 bases from J, with 11 bases between. The CDR3 consists of 15 residues. Per germline, CDR1 KGHDR and CDR2 SFDVKD. CDR3: CATSEGETGNQPQHF. Here the CDR3 DNA reads TGTGCCACCAGTGAGGGAGAAACGGGCAATCAGCCCCAGCATTTT.

This clonotype turned up a few times. The J gene is TRBJ2-2, the V gene TRBV6-1, with no clear D. Trimming removed 6 bases from V and 5 bases from J, with 7 bases in between. Germline V gene sequence: CDR1 MNHNS, CDR2 SASEGT. The CDR3 is 12 amino acids. The CDR3 coding sequence is TGTGCCAGCAGAAAGTTAACCGGGGAGCTGTTTTTT. The encoded protein is CASRKLTGELFF.